This TCR beta chain is drawn from a study of T cells after yellow fever vaccination. The CDR3 covers 16 residues. Deletions cut 0 bases from V and 1 base from J, with 12 bases between. The germline V gene has CDR1 SGHTA and CDR2 FQGTGA. This clonotype has more than one count but fewer than ten. MiXCR, run by TCRdb on the 5' RACE reads, gives a single entry per CDR3 protein. This table holds approximately 85,000 distinct CDR3 sequences, 13% found once. Study-level results: Clones from primary vaccination mostly reappeared after the booster (roughly 97% CD4, around 90% CD8). Abundant clonotypes from the bulk population could get into FACS-sorted repertoires as contaminants. Faster peaking, at day 5 versus 15, marked a secondary response that was weaker. Only a small proportion of the clonotypes turned up in both the CD4 and the CD8 compartments, likely arising from convergent recombination.

The material was CD8+ T cells not binding an NS4B(214-222) dextramer, sorted from PBMCs, obtained approximately 22 days after the first yellow fever vaccination. The chain links TRBV7-3 to TRBJ1-1; D perhaps matches TRBD1 (5 bases). This clonotype originated in a man aged 18 to 30 who received the YFV17D yellow fever vaccine. CDR3 residues: CASSLTRSRANTEAFF. CDR3 coding DNA: TGTGCCAGCAGCTTAACGAGGAGCAGGGCGAACACTGAAGCTTTCTTT.